These 29 T cell receptor beta chains were sequenced from one sample in a study of shared clonotypes between healthy human individuals. Data came from immunoSEQ multiplex PCR; TCRdb stores just in-frame clones and leaves some out. The sample yields fewer than 600,000 clones, roughly 80% seen once. Sequenced material: PBMCs. These receptors were obtained from a woman in her forties in good health. Some clones in this sample may be carry-over from other donors' samples.

This clone showed up just once. V and J are TRBV7-2 and TRBJ1-4; D uncertain. CDR1 SGHTA and CDR2 FQGNSA come from the germline V gene. V was shortened by 1 base and J by 6 bases, with 9 bases between the two germline ends. CDR3 size: 14 residues. The CDR3 sequence: CASSLGRWDEKLFF. DNA for the CDR3: TGTGCCAGCAGCTTAGGCAGGTGGGATGAAAAACTGTTTTTT.

This CDR3 reads CASSLAAGEQFF. The CDR3 DNA follows: TGTGCCAGCAGCTTGGCCGCGGGAGAGCAGTTCTTC. V is TRBV5-4 and J is TRBJ2-1; perhaps TRBD2 as D (6 bases). Looked up from germline, CDR1 is SGHNT and CDR2 is YYREEE (reference sequence). With 0 bases removed from V and 10 bases from J, the gap between germline ends came to 8 bases. The CDR3 covers 12 residues.

The J gene is TRBJ2-7, the V gene TRBV7-2; 9 bases fit TRBD2. Germline values: CDR1 SGHTA, CDR2 FQGNSA. Trimming at V came to 5 bases and at J to 0 bases, leaving 14 bases not matched to a gene. The CDR3 has 18 residues. The CDR3 is CASSPRVTSGYSSYEQYF. CDR3 DNA: TGTGCCAGCAGCCCAAGGGTGACTAGCGGCTATAGCTCCTACGAGCAGTACTTC.

The chain couples TRBV9 to TRBJ2-2; no clear D. The CDR3 is 15 residues long. V was trimmed by 4 bases and J by 4 bases, leaving 14 bases between them. Germline V CDR1 and CDR2: SGDLS, YYNGEE. CDR3 in amino acids: CASSSDLSGTGELFF. In nucleotides, the CDR3 is TGTGCCAGCAGCTCAGACCTGTCGGGCACCGGGGAGCTGTTTTTT.

Regarding this clone: Within the sample, other DNA sequences also encode this same CDR3. The V and J genes are TRBV6-4 and TRBJ2-3; D tentatively reads TRBD1 or TRBD2 (7 bases each). The V end was cut by 4 bases, the J end by 3 bases, with 11 bases between. CDR1 and CDR2 from the germline V gene are MRHNA and SNTAGT. The CDR3 runs 14 residues. The DNA of the CDR3 is TGTGCCAGCAGTGTGCAGGGGGGGACAGATACGCAGTATTTT. This gives the protein CASSVQGGTDTQYF.

This chain connects TRBV15 to TRBJ2-1, with D perhaps matching TRBD2 (5 bases). Trimming stripped 1 base from V and 5 bases from J, with 12 bases between. Per germline, CDR1 LNHNV and CDR2 YYDKDF (reference sequence). The CDR3 length is 15 residues. CDR3 loop: CATSRGTGWDNEQFF. In nucleotides, the CDR3 is TGTGCCACCAGCAGAGGGACTGGGTGGGACAATGAGCAGTTCTTC.

The chain couples TRBV5-8 to TRBJ2-7; D might be TRBD2 (5 bases). Germline CDR1 SGHTS, CDR2 YDEGEE. Trimming left V 4 bases short and J 7 bases short, with 15 bases between. The CDR3 length is 13 residues. Here the CDR3 DNA reads TGTGCCAGCAGCGCGAGCGGTCCGAGGGAGCAGTACTTC. Its protein is CASSASGPREQYF.

The chain employs TRBV4-3 and TRBJ2-1; TRBD2 matches 8 bases. V was pared by 3 bases and J by 7 bases, with 8 bases of the junction left unmatched. CDR3 length: 15 amino acids. From germline, CDR1 is LGHNA and CDR2 YSLEER. CDR3 loop: CASSHSPSSGNEQFF. Written as DNA, the CDR3 is TGCGCCAGCAGCCACTCTCCCTCTAGCGGGAATGAGCAGTTCTTC.

DNA for the CDR3: TGCAGCGTTGTCCGACGGGTGTTAGCGGGAAGCGAGCAGTACTTC. Its protein is CSVVRRVLAGSEQYF. The chain employs TRBV29-1 and TRBJ2-7, with 8 bases identical to TRBD2. The CDR3 is 15 amino acids. Germline V gives CDR1 SQVTM, CDR2 ANQGSEA. Trimming at V came to 4 bases and at J to 6 bases, leaving 14 bases not matched to a gene.

The genes are TRBV5-6 and TRBJ1-1; D might be TRBD1 (5 bases). The CDR3 has 14 residues. CDR1 is SGHDT and CDR2 is YYEEEE in the germline V gene. V was trimmed by 2 bases and J by 5 bases, leaving 13 bases between them. In nucleotides, the CDR3 is TGTGCCAGCAGCTTCACGGGGCCGGGGACTGAAGCTTTCTTT. Translated, it gives CASSFTGPGTEAFF.

For this clone: This probably arose from a read error, given a far larger clone one base away. The gene calls are TRBV7-2 and TRBJ1-1, with TRBD1 as a possible D gene (5 bases). Trimming took off 3 bases at V and 1 base at J, with 6 bases between the two ends. This CDR3 spans 13 amino acids. Germline assignment: CDR1 SGHTA and CDR2 FQGNSA. Written as DNA, the CDR3 is TGTGCCAGCAGCTTTGGGGGGAACACTGAAGCTTTCTTT. Its protein product is CASSFGGNTEAFF. Using reference TRBV7-2 and TRBJ1-1 for the parts outside the CDR3, the full variable domain is GAGVSQSPSNKVTEKGKDVELRCDPISGHTALYWYRQSLGQGLEFLIYFQGNSAPDKSGLPSDRFSAERTGGSVSTLTIQRTQQEDSAVYLCASSFGGNTEAFFGQGTRLTVV.

J is TRBJ1-4 and V is TRBV21-1; the table's TRBD1 call for D was not verified on the DNA. TRBV21-1 is a recognized pseudogene. The CDR3 has 15 residues. DNA of the CDR3: TGTGCCAGCAGATCGTATCAGGGGGTGGATGAAAAACTGTTTTTT. Its protein is CASRSYQGVDEKLFF.

The CDR3 spells CASSLGAISGNTIYF. CDR3 nucleotide sequence: TGCGCCAGCAGCTTGGGGGCAATCTCTGGAAACACCATATATTTT. The chain combines TRBV5-1 with TRBJ1-3; D not resolved. Per the germline V gene, CDR1 is SGHRS and CDR2 is YFSETQ. V lost 0 bases and J 0 bases, leaving 7 bases between the germline ends. The CDR3 covers 15 residues.

On this clone itself: A read error may account for a junction end that differs from germline. This sequence joins TRBV7-3 and TRBJ1-2, with TRBD1 as a possible D gene (5 bases). Germline V gene sequence: CDR1 SGHTA, CDR2 FQGTGA. This CDR3 is built from 14 residues. The chain's CDR3 is CATSPSGTNYSYTF. The CDR3 DNA follows: TGTGCCACCTCCCCGTCCGGGACGAACTATAGCTACACCTTC.

The rearrangement uses TRBV18 and TRBJ2-7; 7 nucleotides align to TRBD2. This CDR3 has 14 amino acids. V shed 1 base and J 7 bases; nucleotides not matched to a gene: 7. Per the germline V gene, CDR1 is KGHSH and CDR2 is LQKENI. The CDR3 protein is CASSPLGGPGEQYF. The CDR3 bases are TGTGCCAGCTCACCACTGGGAGGGCCGGGGGAGCAGTACTTC.

This clone was detected only a few times. The gene calls are TRBV10-3 and TRBJ2-2; D is perhaps TRBD2 (6 bases). This CDR3 is built from 14 residues. Trimming removed 0 bases at V and 8 bases at J, with 10 bases between. Germline CDR1 is ENHRY and CDR2 is SYGVKD. CDR3 in amino acids: CAISESRGAGELFF. The DNA of the CDR3 is TGTGCCATCAGTGAGTCGCGGGGTGCGGGGGAGCTGTTTTTT.

The chain has TRBV28 and TRBJ2-3; D not certain. From germline, CDR1 is MDHEN and CDR2 SYDVKM. The V end lost 4 bases, the J end lost 0 bases, and 17 bases lay between the germline ends. The CDR3 covers 17 residues. CDR3 DNA sequence: TGTGCCAGCAGTTCTCCCCTACACCCTCCTAGCACAGATACGCAGTATTTT. It is translated as CASSSPLHPPSTDTQYF.

The J gene is TRBJ1-4, the V gene TRBV27; 8 bases are a match to TRBD1. Germline V lookup: CDR1 MNHEY, CDR2 SMNVEV (reference sequence). Trimming removed 6 bases from V and 0 bases from J; junction bases left unmatched: 15. The CDR3 consists of 19 residues. CDR3 protein: CASRPRTGNIIATNEKLFF. The DNA for the CDR3 is TGTGCCAGCAGACCCCGGACAGGGAACATAATAGCAACTAATGAAAAACTGTTTTTT.

The chain carries TRBV2 and TRBJ1-5; the D is unclear. The CDR3 has 14 residues. The germline gives CDR1 SNHLY, CDR2 FYNNEI. Trimming removed 1 base at V and 5 bases at J, with 9 bases between. The CDR3, as DNA: TGTGCCAGCAGTGAAGGGTCGGGAGATCAGCCCCAGCATTTT. Translation gives CASSEGSGDQPQHF.

This clone has a handful of counts. V and J are TRBV6-6 and TRBJ2-7, with TRBD2 as a possible D gene (6 bases). Trimming took 6 bases from V and 2 from J, leaving 20 bases between them. CDR1 and CDR2 (germline): MNHNY, SVGAGI (reference sequence). The CDR3 extends over 16 amino acids. The CDR3 is CASRGGSGSRPYEQYF. CDR3 DNA: TGTGCCAGCAGGGGGGGATCAGGGTCACGACCCTACGAGCAGTACTTC.

The chain couples TRBV7-6 to TRBJ2-5; the match to TRBD1 covers 9 bases. This CDR3 region has 15 residues. The ends lost 0 bases at V and 4 bases at J; junction bases unmatched: 3. Germline V gene lookup returns CDR1 SGHVS and CDR2 FNYEAQ. The CDR3 DNA sequence: TGTGCCAGCAGCTTAGCCTACAGGGGGCTAGAGACCCAGTACTTC. Protein sequence: CASSLAYRGLETQYF.

V is TRBV7-9 and J is TRBJ2-5; 11 bases agree with TRBD1. The CDR3 spans 15 residues. Trimming removed 2 bases from V and 5 bases from J; junction bases left unmatched: 4. The germline gives CDR1 SEHNR, CDR2 FQNEAQ (reference sequence). The CDR3 nucleotides are TGTGCCAGCAGCTTACGGACAGGGGGCTTGGAGACCCAGTACTTC. Its translation is CASSLRTGGLETQYF.

This clone was detected a few times. The V and J genes are TRBV28 and TRBJ2-6; D gene uncertain. Trimming removed 2 bases at V and 0 bases at J, with 2 bases between. This CDR3 is 14 amino acids long. The germline gives CDR1 MDHEN, CDR2 SYDVKM. The CDR3: CASSLHSGANVLTF. The DNA of the CDR3 is TGTGCCAGCAGTTTACACTCTGGGGCCAACGTCCTGACTTTC. Full variable domain (missing parts from reference TRBV28 and TRBJ2-6): DVKVTQSSRYLVKRTGEKVFLECVQDMDHENMFWYRQDPGLGLRLIYFSYDVKMKEKGDIPEGYSVSREKKERFSLILESASTNQTSMYLCASSLHSGANVLTFGAGSRLTVL.

The chain recombines TRBV28 with TRBJ2-7; 9 bases line up with TRBD2. The trim removed 6 bases at V and 6 bases at J, leaving 18 bases unmatched. This CDR3 is 17 amino acids long. Germline lookup yields CDR1 MDHEN and CDR2 SYDVKM. The CDR3: CASSHFGLSGSACEQYF. The CDR3 DNA sequence: TGTGCCAGCAGCCATTTTGGACTTAGCGGGAGCGCCTGCGAGCAGTACTTC.

The V call is TRBV7-9, the J call TRBJ2-3, with D possibly being TRBD2 (6 bases). Germline CDR1 SEHNR, CDR2 FQNEAQ (reference sequence). Deletions cut 5 bases from V and 5 bases from J, with 14 bases between. This CDR3 comprises 14 residues. CDR3 in DNA: TGTGCCAGCAGCGTATCATCAGCGGGAGATACGCAGTATTTT. Its translation: CASSVSSAGDTQYF.

V is TRBV7-2 and J is TRBJ2-2, with TRBD1 matching 7 bases. Losses at the gene ends were 10 bases for V and 0 bases for J; bases not matched to a gene: 5. The CDR3 consists of 14 residues. Germline CDR1 and CDR2: SGHTA and FQGNSA. DNA of the CDR3: TGTGCCACCCAGGGACAGTCGAACACCGGGGAGCTGTTTTTT. It is translated as CATQGQSNTGELFF.

This rearrangement joins TRBV2 to TRBJ2-7; possibly TRBD1 for D (5 bases). The CDR3 is made up of 15 amino acids. Between the trimmed V and J ends, which lost 0 bases and 5 bases, there was a span of 14 bases. Germline V lookup: CDR1 SNHLY, CDR2 FYNNEI. The CDR3 DNA sequence: TGTGCCAGCAGTGAAGCACGGCAGGGTGGTCACGAGCAGTACTTC. Its protein product is CASSEARQGGHEQYF.

A word on this clone: A read error may produce the germline difference seen at one junction end. The V and J genes are TRBV5-1 and TRBJ2-7; D possibly matches TRBD1 or TRBD2 (5 bases each). The CDR3 has 14 amino acids. CDR1 is SGHRS and CDR2 is YFSETQ in the germline V gene. CDR3 nucleotide sequence: TGCGCCAGCACCTTGCTTTCAGGGAGTTACGAGCAGTACTTC. Translated: CASTLLSGSYEQYF.

The chain uses TRBV30 and TRBJ1-1, with 9 bases lining up with TRBD1. J lost 12 bases, V lost 1 base, and 9 bases had no gene match. Looked up from germline, CDR1 is GTSNPN and CDR2 is SVGIG (reference sequence). The CDR3 extends over 13 amino acids. The CDR3 DNA is TGTGCCTGGAGTGCGGGGGGTGGACAGGGGTCTTTCTTT. It yields the protein CAWSAGGGQGSFF.